This T cell receptor (beta chain) was obtained from a study of T cells after yellow fever vaccination. Study outcomes and limitations: A large majority of primary-vaccination clones showed up again after the booster (under 98% CD4, roughly 88% CD8).

This clonotype was seen a few times. The antigen is not known. 5'RACE template switching added a universal primer site and UMIs to TCR cDNA. Using its own MiXCR run on the 5' RACE reads, TCRdb lists one record per CDR3 protein. Altogether 620,000 or so distinct CDR3 sequences are present, about 12% being singletons, with the ten largest covering about 16%. The CDR3 spans 12 residues. Trimming stripped 3 bases from V and 10 bases from J, with 12 bases between. The sequences come from PBMCs, collected on the day of the yellow fever booster vaccination. This chain connects TRBV12-3 or TRBV12-4 to TRBJ1-1; a possible D gene is TRBD1 (5 bases). The sequence was collected from a man younger than 40 who received the YFV17D yellow fever vaccine. CDR3 region: CASSLVRGAAFF. Written as DNA, the CDR3 is TGTGCCAGCAGTTTGGTGCGGGGCGCAGCTTTCTTT.